This entry describes one TCR beta chain. Using immunoSEQ multiplex PCR, the repertoire was profiled, and TCRdb retains in-frame clones only, with some absent. The data show roughly 48,000 clones, approximately 90% seen once. The data were obtained in a study of OX40 agonist ivuxolimab in advanced cancers. The source was CD4+ or CD8+ T cells sorted from blood, collected in a trial of the OX40 agonist ivuxolimab. The sequence came from an adult with an advanced solid tumor such as melanoma, head and neck, liver or kidney cancer.

CDR3 sequence (DNA): TGTGCCAGCAGTTACTTAGAGGGAGGCGGCTACACCTTC. It encodes CASSYLEGGGYTF. The rearrangement joins TRBV6-5 to TRBJ1-2; D is unresolved. CDR1 is MNHEY and CDR2 is SVGAGI in the germline V gene. This CDR3 is built from 13 residues. V dropped 1 base and J dropped 8 bases, with 11 bases sitting between them.